A single sample is the source of the 12 T cell receptor beta chains below, sequenced in a study of T cell repertoires in cytomegalovirus infection. These TCRs' antigens remain unknown. TCRdb passed the reads through MiXCR, listing each CDR3 protein once. The sample has 75,000 to 100,000 distinct CDR3 sequences, 45% to 50% seen once. The input for sequencing was CD8+ T cells from cultured PBMCs, taken from culture after CMV antigen stimulation. The receptors originated from a human donor in good health (CMV status not recorded). Some clones in this sample may be carry-over from other donors' samples.

The chain joins TRBV9 to TRBJ2-7; D might be TRBD2 (6 bases). The CDR3 sequence is 15 residues long. V lost 2 bases to trimming and J lost 1 base, with 13 bases between them. Germline V gene sequence: CDR1 SGDLS, CDR2 YYNGEE. The CDR3 coding sequence is TGTGCCAGCAGCGTGGCCGGGACTTCATCCTACGAGCAGTACTTC. As protein: CASSVAGTSSYEQYF.

V and J are TRBV30 and TRBJ2-1; either TRBD1 or TRBD2 may fit D (5 bases each). CDR1 GTSNPN and CDR2 SVGIG come from the germline V gene (reference sequence). V lost 8 bases and J 5 bases, leaving 13 bases between the germline ends. The CDR3 consists of 12 residues. CDR3: CAGTPTNNEQFF. The CDR3 DNA reads TGTGCCGGGACCCCGACCAACAATGAGCAGTTCTTC.

The rearrangement uses TRBV12-3 or TRBV12-4 and TRBJ2-7; maybe TRBD1 (7 bases). The CDR3 has 14 amino acids. V was cut by 4 bases and J by 4 bases, with 14 bases left in between. The CDR3 bases are TGTGCCAGCAGTTCTTCACAGGGGAGGTACGAGCAGTACTTC. Protein sequence: CASSSSQGRYEQYF.

The rearrangement links TRBV4-1 to TRBJ1-1; TRBD1 aligns across 7 bases. V shed 3 bases and J 7 bases; nucleotides not matched to a gene: 5. In germline, CDR1 is MGHRA, CDR2 YSYEKL. The length of the CDR3 is 13 residues. CDR3: CASSQTGSVEAFF. CDR3 coding DNA: TGCGCCAGCAGCCAGACAGGGTCGGTTGAAGCTTTCTTT.

This clonotype turned up a few times. The V and J genes are TRBV2 and TRBJ1-1; D not certain. Germline CDR1 reads SNHLY; CDR2 reads FYNNEI. This CDR3 comprises 12 residues. Trimming stripped 7 bases from V and 4 bases from J, with 10 bases between. CDR3 loop: CASKTHVTEAFF. In DNA, the CDR3 is TGTGCCAGCAAAACGCATGTCACTGAAGCTTTCTTT.

The V gene is TRBV7-2, the J gene TRBJ2-3, with TRBD2 identical over 11 bases. This CDR3 is 15 amino acids long. V shed 3 bases and J 2 bases; nucleotides not matched to a gene: 1. CDR1 and CDR2 from the germline V gene are SGHTA and FQGNSA. CDR3 coding DNA: TGTGCCAGCAGCTTGACTAGCGGGATCACAGATACGCAGTATTTT. Translation: CASSLTSGITDTQYF.

This chain uses TRBV19 with TRBJ1-5; D gene ambiguous. The germline gives CDR1 LNHDA, CDR2 SQIVND (reference sequence). The CDR3 runs to 15 residues. The V and J ends lost 5 bases and 0 bases respectively, with 11 bases between them. CDR3 nucleotide sequence: TGTGCCAGTAGTTGGGCAGCCGGTAGCAATCAGCCCCAGCATTTT. It specifies CASSWAAGSNQPQHF. Drawing the rest from reference TRBV19 and TRBJ1-5, the complete variable domain is DGGITQSPKYLFRKEGQNVTLSCEQNLNHDAMYWYRQDPGQGLRLIYYSQIVNDFQKGDIAEGYSVSREKKESFPLTVTSAQKNPTAFYLCASSWAAGSNQPQHFGDGTRLSIL.

The rearrangement uses TRBV4-1 and TRBJ2-6; tentatively, D is TRBD1 (6 bases). CDR1 and CDR2 (germline): MGHRA, YSYEKL. V shed 4 bases and J shed 4 bases, with 14 bases lying between them. CDR3 size: 16 residues. For the CDR3, the DNA is TGCGCCAGCAGCCTTACAGGGACGGGGGGGGCCAACGTCCTGACTTTC. The encoded protein is CASSLTGTGGANVLTF.

The gene calls are TRBV6-6 and TRBJ1-5; D unresolved. This CDR3 region has 12 residues. Germline V CDR1 and CDR2: MNHNY, SVGAGI (reference sequence). V was cut by 7 bases and J by 10 bases, with 14 bases left in between. The CDR3 DNA follows: TGTGCCAGCACTAGCGGAGAGCTTCCCCAGCATTTT. This codes for CASTSGELPQHF.

A few counts support this clonotype. The genes are TRBV7-8 and TRBJ2-1, with D unclear. CDR1 and CDR2 (germline): SGHVS, FQNEAQ. V was clipped by 0 bases and J by 9 bases, with 9 bases between them. The CDR3 sequence is 13 residues long. CDR3 DNA: TGTGCCAGCAGCTTAGCGGGATCAAGTGAGCAGTTCTTC. Its translation is CASSLAGSSEQFF.

CDR3 DNA sequence: TGTGCCAGCAGTGAAACTTTGGCCGGGACAGGGATTAATTCACCCCTCCACTTT. This encodes CASSETLAGTGINSPLHF. V gene TRBV6-1 combines with J gene TRBJ1-6; 9 bases are shared with TRBD1. V was clipped by 2 bases and J by 6 bases; unmatched bases: 11. CDR1 is MNHNS, CDR2 SASEGT, per germline. The CDR3 spans 18 residues.

This clonotype was seen a handful of times. The CDR3 loop reads CAIVDQGNEQFF. The CDR3 nucleotides are TGTGCCATCGTAGATCAGGGCAATGAGCAGTTCTTC. The rearrangement joins TRBV10-3 to TRBJ2-1, with D maybe TRBD1 (5 bases). The V gene's germline CDR1 is ENHRY and CDR2 SYGVKD. The V gene lost 8 bases and the J gene lost 6 bases, with 11 bases spanning the gap. This CDR3 has 12 amino acids.